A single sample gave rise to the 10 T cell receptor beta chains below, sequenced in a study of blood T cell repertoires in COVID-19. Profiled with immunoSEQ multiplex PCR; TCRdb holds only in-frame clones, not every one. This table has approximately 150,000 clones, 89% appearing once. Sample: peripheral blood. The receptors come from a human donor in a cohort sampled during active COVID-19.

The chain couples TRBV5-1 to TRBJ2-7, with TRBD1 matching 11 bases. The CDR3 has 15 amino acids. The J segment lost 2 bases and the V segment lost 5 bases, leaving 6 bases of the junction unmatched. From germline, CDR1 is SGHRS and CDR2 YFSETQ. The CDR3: CASSTRTGGPYEQYF. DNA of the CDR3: TGCGCCAGCAGTACCCGGACAGGGGGCCCCTACGAGCAGTACTTC.

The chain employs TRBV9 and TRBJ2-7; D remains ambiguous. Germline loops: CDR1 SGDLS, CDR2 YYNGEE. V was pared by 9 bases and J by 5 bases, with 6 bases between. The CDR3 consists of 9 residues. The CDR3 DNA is TGTGCCACTCTACACGAGCAGTACTTC. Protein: CATLHEQYF.

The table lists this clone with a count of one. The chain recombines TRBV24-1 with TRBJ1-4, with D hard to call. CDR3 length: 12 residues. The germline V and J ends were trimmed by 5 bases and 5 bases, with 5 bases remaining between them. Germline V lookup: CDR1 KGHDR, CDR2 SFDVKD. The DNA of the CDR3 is TGTGCCACCAGTGCCGGGAATGAAAAACTGTTTTTT. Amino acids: CATSAGNEKLFF.

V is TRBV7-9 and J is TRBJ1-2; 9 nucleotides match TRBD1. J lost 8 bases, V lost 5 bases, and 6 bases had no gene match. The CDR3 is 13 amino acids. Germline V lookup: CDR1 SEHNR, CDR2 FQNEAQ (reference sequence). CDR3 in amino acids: CASSGGTGTGYTF. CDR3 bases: TGTGCCAGCAGCGGAGGGACAGGGACCGGCTACACCTTC.

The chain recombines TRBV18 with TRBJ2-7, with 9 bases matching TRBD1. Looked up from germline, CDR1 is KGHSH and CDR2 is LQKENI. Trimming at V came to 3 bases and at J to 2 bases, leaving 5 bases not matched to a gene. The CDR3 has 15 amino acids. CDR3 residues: CASSPGTGNPYEQYF. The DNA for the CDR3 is TGTGCCAGCTCACCGGGGACAGGGAACCCCTACGAGCAGTACTTC.

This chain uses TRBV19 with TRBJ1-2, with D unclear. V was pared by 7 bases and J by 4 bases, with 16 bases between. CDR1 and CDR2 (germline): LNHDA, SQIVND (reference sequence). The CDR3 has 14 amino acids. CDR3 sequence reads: CASKSRVESYGYTF. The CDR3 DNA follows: TGTGCCAGTAAGTCCCGGGTTGAGAGCTATGGCTACACCTTC.

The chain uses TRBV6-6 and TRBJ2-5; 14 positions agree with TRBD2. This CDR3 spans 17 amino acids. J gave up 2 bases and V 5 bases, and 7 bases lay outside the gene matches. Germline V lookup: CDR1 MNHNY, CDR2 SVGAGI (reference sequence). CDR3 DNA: TGTGCCAGCAGTCGAGTCCGACTAGCGGGGGGGCAAGAGACCCAGTACTTC. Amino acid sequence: CASSRVRLAGGQETQYF.

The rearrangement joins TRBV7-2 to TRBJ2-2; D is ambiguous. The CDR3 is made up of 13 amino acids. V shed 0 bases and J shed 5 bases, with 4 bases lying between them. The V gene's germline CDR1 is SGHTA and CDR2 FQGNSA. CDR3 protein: CASSLAGTGELFF. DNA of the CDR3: TGTGCCAGCAGCTTAGCCGGGACCGGGGAGCTGTTTTTT.

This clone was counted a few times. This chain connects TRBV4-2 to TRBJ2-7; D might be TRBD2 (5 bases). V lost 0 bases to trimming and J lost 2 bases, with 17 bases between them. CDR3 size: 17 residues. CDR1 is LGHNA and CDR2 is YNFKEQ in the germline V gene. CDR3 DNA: TGTGCCAGCAGCCAAGAGGGCGAGCTAGCATCCCCCTACGAGCAGTACTTC. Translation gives CASSQEGELASPYEQYF.

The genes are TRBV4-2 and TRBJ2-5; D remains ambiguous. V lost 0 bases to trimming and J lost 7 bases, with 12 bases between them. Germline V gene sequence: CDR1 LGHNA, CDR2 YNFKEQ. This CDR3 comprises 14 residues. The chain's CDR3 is CASSQEILAATQYF. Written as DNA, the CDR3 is TGTGCCAGCAGCCAAGAAATTCTTGCGGCGACCCAGTACTTC.